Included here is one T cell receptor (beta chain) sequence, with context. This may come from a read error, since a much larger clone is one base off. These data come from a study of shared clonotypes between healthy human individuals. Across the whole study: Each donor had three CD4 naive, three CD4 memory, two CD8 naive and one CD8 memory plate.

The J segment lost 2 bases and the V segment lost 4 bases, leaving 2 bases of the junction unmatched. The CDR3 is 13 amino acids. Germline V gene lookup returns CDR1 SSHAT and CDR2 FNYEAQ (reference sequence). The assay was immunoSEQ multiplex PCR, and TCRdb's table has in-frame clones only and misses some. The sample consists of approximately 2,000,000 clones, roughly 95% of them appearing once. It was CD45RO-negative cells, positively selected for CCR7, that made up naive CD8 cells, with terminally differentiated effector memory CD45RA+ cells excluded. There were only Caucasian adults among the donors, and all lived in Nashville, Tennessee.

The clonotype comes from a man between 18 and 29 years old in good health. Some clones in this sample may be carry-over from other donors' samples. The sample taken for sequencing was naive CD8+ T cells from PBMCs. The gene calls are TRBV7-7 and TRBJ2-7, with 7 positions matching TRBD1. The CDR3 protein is CASSWGQTYEQYF. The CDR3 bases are TGTGCCAGCAGCTGGGGACAGACCTACGAGCAGTACTTC.